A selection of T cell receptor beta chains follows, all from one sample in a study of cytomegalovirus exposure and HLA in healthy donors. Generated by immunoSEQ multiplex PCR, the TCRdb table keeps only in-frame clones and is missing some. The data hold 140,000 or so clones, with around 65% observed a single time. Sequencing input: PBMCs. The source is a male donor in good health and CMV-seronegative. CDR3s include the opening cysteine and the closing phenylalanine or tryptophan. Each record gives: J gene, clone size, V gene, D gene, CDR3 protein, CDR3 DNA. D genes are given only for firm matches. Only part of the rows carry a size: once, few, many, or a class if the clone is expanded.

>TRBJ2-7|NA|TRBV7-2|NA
CASSSTLAYSSYEQYF
TGTGCCAGCAGTTCGACCCTAGCGTACAGCTCCTACGAGCAGTACTTC
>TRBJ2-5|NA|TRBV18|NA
CASSPFQERSRETQYF
TGTGCCAGCTCACCCTTCCAGGAGCGGTCCCGGGAGACCCAGTACTTC
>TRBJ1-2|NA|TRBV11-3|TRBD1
CASSKTGEDGYTF
TGTGCCAGCAGCAAGACAGGGGAAGATGGCTACACCTTC
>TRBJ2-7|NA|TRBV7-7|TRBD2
CASSLEAGGEQYF
TGTGCTAGCAGCTTAGAGGCGGGGGGCGAGCAGTACTTC
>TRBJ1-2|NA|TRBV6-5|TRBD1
CASSPWTGEISGYTF
TGTGCCAGCAGTCCCTGGACAGGGGAAATCTCTGGCTACACCTTC
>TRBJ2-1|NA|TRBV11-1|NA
CASSLGQGNEQFF
TGTGCCAGCAGCTTAGGGCAGGGTAATGAGCAGTTCTTC
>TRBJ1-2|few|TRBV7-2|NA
CASSSTGTYGYTF
TGTGCCAGCAGCTCCACAGGGACCTATGGCTACACCTTC
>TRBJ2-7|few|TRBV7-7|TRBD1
CASSPLTGGGYEQYF
TGTGCTAGCAGCCCGTTGACAGGGGGCGGCTACGAGCAGTACTTC
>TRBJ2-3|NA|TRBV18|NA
CASSPRTGRRTDTQYF
TGTGCCAGCTCACCCCGGACGGGGAGGCGGACAGATACGCAGTATTTT
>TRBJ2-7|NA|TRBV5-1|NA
CASSLAARMLYEQYF
TGCGCCAGCAGCTTGGCCGCCAGAATGCTCTACGAGCAGTACTTC
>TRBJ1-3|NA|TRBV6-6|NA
CASSTTTSGNTIYF
TGTGCCAGCAGCACGACTACCTCTGGAAACACCATATATTTT
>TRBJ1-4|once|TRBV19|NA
CASSYRTNEKLFF
TGTGCCAGTAGTTACAGAACTAATGAAAAACTGTTTTTT
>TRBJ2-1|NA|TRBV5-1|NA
CASSWAGSSYNEQFF
TGCGCCAGCAGCTGGGCGGGGAGCTCCTACAATGAGCAGTTCTTC
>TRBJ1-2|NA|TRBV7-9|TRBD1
CASSPRTGEMGYGYTF
TGTGCCAGCAGCCCCCGGACAGGGGAGATGGGCTATGGCTACACCTTC
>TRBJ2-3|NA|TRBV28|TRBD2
CASTVGASGGATDTQYF
TGTGCCAGCACCGTAGGGGCTAGCGGGGGTGCCACGGATACGCAGTATTTT
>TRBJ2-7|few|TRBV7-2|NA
CASSARERTGYEQYF
TGTGCCAGCAGCGCCCGGGAGAGGACAGGATACGAGCAGTACTTC
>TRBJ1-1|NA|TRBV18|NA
CASSLGENTEAFF
TGTGCCAGCTCACTCGGAGAGAACACTGAAGCTTTCTTT
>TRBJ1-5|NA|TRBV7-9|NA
CASSGGGNQPQHF
TGTGCCAGCAGTGGGGGGGGGAATCAGCCCCAGCATTTT
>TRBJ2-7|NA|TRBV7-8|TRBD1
CASSLTTWTGARYEQYF
TGTGCCAGCAGCTTAACGACTTGGACAGGGGCTCGATACGAGCAGTACTTC
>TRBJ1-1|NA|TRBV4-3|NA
CASSQDPGMNTEAFF
TGCGCCAGCAGTCAAGATCCGGGTATGAACACTGAAGCTTTCTTT
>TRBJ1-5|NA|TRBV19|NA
CASSIALGQFVSNQPQHF
TGTGCCAGTAGTATAGCCCTTGGACAGTTTGTGAGCAATCAGCCCCAGCATTTT
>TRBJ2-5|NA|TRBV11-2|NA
CASSLALYQETQYF
TGTGCCAGCAGCTTAGCTCTGTACCAAGAGACCCAGTACTTC